These 22 T cell receptor beta chains were sequenced from one sample in a study of Tregs in tolerant kidney transplant recipients. Sequenced by immunoSEQ multiplex PCR; TCRdb stores in-frame clones only, minus some. This sample's table has under 40,000 clones. Here the sequenced sample was CD8+ T cells from blood, taken before the transplant. These receptors were taken from a human donor who received a combined kidney and bone marrow transplant.

As regards this clone: The read ends 3 residues shy of where the CDR3 ends; the end is completed using the germline J gene. The J gene is TRBJ1-3, the V gene TRBV5-6, with D unclear. The V and J ends lost 2 bases and 0 bases respectively, with 6 bases between them. CDR1 SGHDT and CDR2 YYEEEE come from the germline V gene. There are 14 residues in the CDR3. Incomplete CDR3 DNA: TGTGCCAGCAGCTTTGGGCCCTCTGGAAACACC. Translation gives CASSFGPSGNT. The CDR3, in full, reads CASSFGPSGNTIYF. The full variable domain, rest sourced from reference TRBV5-6 and TRBJ1-3, is DAGVTQSPTHLIKTRGQQVTLRCSPKSGHDTVSWYQQALGQGPQFIFQYYEEEERQRGNFPDRFSGHQFPNYSSELNVNALLLGDSALYLCASSFGPSGNTIYFGEGSWLTVV.

About this clone: The CDR3 end is not reached by the read, which stops 3 residues before it; the germline J gene fills it in. The chain combines TRBV30 with TRBJ1-1; possibly TRBD1 for D (5 bases). Germline CDR1 is GTSNPN and CDR2 is SVGIG (reference sequence). The CDR3 is made up of 12 amino acids. The DNA read from the CDR3 is TGTGCCTGGAGTGTATCGGGGGTGGAG. Its protein product is CAWSVSGVE. In full, the CDR3 reads CAWSVSGVEAFF.

On this clone: The CDR3 end falls 3 residues outside the read, so it is completed with the germline J gene. The chain links TRBV18 to TRBJ2-6, with a tentative D call TRBD1 (6 bases). Trimming took off 1 base at V and 4 bases at J, with 14 bases between the two ends. The CDR3 covers 17 residues. Germline CDR1 KGHSH, CDR2 LQKENI. CDR3 sequence reads: CASSPRDQGYGANVLTF. The CDR3 DNA, read in part, is TGTGCCAGCTCACCACGGGATCAGGGGTACGGGGCCAACGTC.

As concerns this clone: The read comes to an end 3 residues before the CDR3 does, leaving the germline J gene to fill in the end. This chain connects TRBV2 to TRBJ1-5; weak D call: TRBD1 (5 bases). The germline V gene has CDR1 SNHLY and CDR2 FYNNEI. Trimming took off 5 bases at V and 0 bases at J, with 8 bases between the two ends. The CDR3 loop spans 14 amino acids. CDR3 residues: CASSKGSSNQPQHF. The part of the CDR3 DNA that was read is TGTGCCAGCAGTAAGGGGTCTAGCAATCAGCCC.

As concerns this clone: The read ends 3 residues shy of where the CDR3 ends; the end is completed using the germline J gene. The V and J genes are TRBV19 and TRBJ2-7; possibly TRBD2 for D (7 bases). V gave up 3 bases and J gave up 3 bases, with 15 bases separating them. In germline, CDR1 is LNHDA, CDR2 SQIVND (reference sequence). The CDR3 has 15 amino acids. The sequenced CDR3 bases are TGTGCCAGTAGTATCATGGCGGGGGCCATCTACGAG. Translation gives CASSIMAGAIYE. The entire CDR3 is CASSIMAGAIYEQYF.

Comment on this clone: Sequencing ends 3 residues short of the CDR3 end; the germline J gene provides the rest. The V call is TRBV28, the J call TRBJ2-7; 7 bases agree with TRBD1. V was clipped by 5 bases and J by 3 bases; unmatched bases: 7. The CDR3 is 14 amino acids. CDR1 and CDR2 from the germline V gene are MDHEN and SYDVKM. This CDR3 is CASSPGTAFYEQYF. CDR3 DNA, as far as it was read: TGTGCCAGCAGTCCAGGGACAGCCTTCTACGAG.

A remark on this clone: Read data end 3 residues before the CDR3 end; the end is taken from the germline J gene. The rearrangement links TRBV5-1 to TRBJ1-1, with 7 bases fitting TRBD1. The CDR3 has 14 amino acids. The germline gives CDR1 SGHRS, CDR2 YFSETQ. J gave up 1 base and V 3 bases, and 3 bases lay outside the gene matches. This CDR3 is CASSWGQPNTEAFF. The sequenced CDR3 bases are TGCGCCAGCAGCTGGGGACAGCCGAACACTGAA.

As for this clone: The CDR3 end falls 3 residues outside the read, so it is completed with the germline J gene. This chain connects TRBV5-1 to TRBJ2-7; D gene uncertain. V was cut by 0 bases and J by 3 bases, with 13 bases left in between. CDR1 SGHRS and CDR2 YFSETQ come from the germline V gene. This CDR3 is 15 amino acids long. CDR3 DNA (partial): TGCGCCAGCAGCTTGGCGGCAGGCGTAAACTACGAG. Residues: CASSLAAGVNYE. The whole CDR3 region reads CASSLAAGVNYEQYF.

As for this clone: The read terminates 3 residues before the CDR3 end, so the remaining end is supplied by the germline J gene. The chain combines TRBV19 with TRBJ2-1, with a weak D call TRBD2 (7 bases). The germline V gene encodes CDR1 LNHDA and CDR2 SQIVND (reference sequence). Trimming left V 0 bases short and J 4 bases short, with 13 bases between. This CDR3 contains 16 residues. CDR3 DNA, as far as it was read: TGTGCCAGTAGTATAGACCTAGGGGGGGGATACAATGAG. As protein: CASSIDLGGGYNE. The full CDR3 protein reads CASSIDLGGGYNEQFF.

This chain's CDR3 is CASSQRTRLVLVEDGYTF. The CDR3 bases that were read are TGTGCCAGCAGCCAAAGAACAAGGCTAGTTCTGGTCGAAGATGGC. The V and J genes are TRBV14 and TRBJ1-2, with D unclear. The CDR3 end falls 3 residues outside the read, so it is completed with the germline J gene. V was clipped by 2 bases and J by 6 bases, with 25 bases between them. This CDR3 region has 18 residues. Germline V lookup: CDR1 SGHDN, CDR2 FVKESK.

Points on this clone: The DNA ends 3 residues before the CDR3 does, and the rest of the CDR3 is filled in from the germline J gene. This rearrangement joins TRBV19 to TRBJ2-7; perhaps D is TRBD1 or TRBD2 (5 bases each). Germline V CDR1 and CDR2: LNHDA, SQIVND (reference sequence). The CDR3 spans 15 residues. V lost 4 bases, J lost 4 bases, and 17 bases lay in between. CDR3 DNA (partial): TGTGCCAGTAGTAGTCTTGAGGGGCTTGGATACGAG. It codes for CASSSLEGLGYE. The complete CDR3 sequence is CASSSLEGLGYEQYF.

About this clone: The read stops 3 residues short of the end of the CDR3; the missing end is completed from the germline J gene. The chain uses TRBV2 and TRBJ2-2; perhaps TRBD2 as D (5 bases). Germline lookup yields CDR1 SNHLY and CDR2 FYNNEI. Trimming removed 10 bases at V and 4 bases at J, with 10 bases between. The CDR3 runs to 12 residues. CDR3 bases read: TGTGCCACCGAACGGGGCACCGGGGAG. Protein: CATERGTGE. The whole CDR3 region reads CATERGTGELFF.

In regard to this clone: The observed sequence ends 3 residues before the CDR3 terminus, with the missing tail filled in from the germline J gene. The chain recombines TRBV6-1 with TRBJ2-7; D gene ambiguous. The CDR3 is 14 residues long. Between the trimmed V and J ends, which lost 0 bases and 0 bases, there was a span of 6 bases. The germline V gene has CDR1 MNHNS and CDR2 SASEGT. The CDR3 bases that were read are TGTGCCAGCAGTGAAGCGGGCAGCTCCTACGAG. It translates to CASSEAGSSYE. The complete CDR3 protein is CASSEAGSSYEQYF.

To note about this clone: The read ends 3 residues early relative to the CDR3; the germline J gene fills the gap. V is TRBV19 and J is TRBJ2-3; TRBD2 might be the D (6 bases). Germline V gene lookup returns CDR1 LNHDA and CDR2 SQIVND (reference sequence). The CDR3 totals 12 residues. CDR3 DNA (partial): TGTGCCAGTAGTATTGGCGGGATTCCG. Amino acids: CASSIGGIP. The full CDR3 sequence reads CASSIGGIPQYF.

To note about this clone: The read gets to within 3 residues of the CDR3 end, and the germline J gene fills in the rest. This chain connects TRBV19 to TRBJ2-1; TRBD2 aligns across 10 bases. CDR1 is LNHDA and CDR2 is SQIVND in the germline V gene (reference sequence). The CDR3 is 16 residues long. V was pared by 0 bases and J by 2 bases, with 1 base of the junction left unmatched. This CDR3 is CASSIDLAGAYNEQFF. The CDR3 DNA, read in part, is TGTGCCAGTAGTATAGATCTAGCGGGAGCCTACAATGAG.

In regard to this clone: Read coverage stops 3 residues before the CDR3 terminus; the germline J gene supplies the remainder. V gene TRBV5-1 combines with J gene TRBJ2-7; a weak D match, TRBD1 (5 bases). The CDR3 is made up of 11 amino acids. Germline CDR1 is SGHRS and CDR2 is YFSETQ. V was clipped by 5 bases and J by 4 bases, with 7 bases between them. CDR3 DNA, as far as it was read: TGCGCCAGCAGTCAGGGTTACGAG. This sequence encodes CASSQGYE. In full, the CDR3 reads CASSQGYEQYF.

In the case of this clone: The CDR3 end is not reached by the read, which stops 3 residues before it; the germline J gene fills it in. The V call is TRBV20-1, the J call TRBJ1-4; unclear D gene. The CDR3 runs 15 residues. Germline V gives CDR1 DFQATT, CDR2 SNEGSKA (reference sequence). The V end was cut by 6 bases, the J end by 0 bases, with 14 bases between. The CDR3 DNA, read in part, is TGCAGTGCGGAAGCAGCGCGGACAACTAATGAAAAA. This encodes CSAEAARTTNEK. The complete CDR3 protein is CSAEAARTTNEKLFF.

For this clone: The read comes to an end 3 residues before the CDR3 does, leaving the germline J gene to fill in the end. The chain joins TRBV11-3 to TRBJ2-1; 11 bases are shared with TRBD2. Germline values: CDR1 SGHNT, CDR2 YENEEA. V was pared by 4 bases and J by 4 bases, with 3 bases of the junction left unmatched. CDR3 length equals 15 residues. The CDR3 bases that were read are TGTGCCAGCAGCTCCCGGACTAGCGGGTACAATGAG. Translation: CASSSRTSGYNE. The full CDR3 protein is CASSSRTSGYNEQFF.

The CDR3 DNA, read in part, is TGCAGTGCCTTAACTAGCGGGAGGCCCTCCTACGAG. Its translation is CSALTSGRPSYE. The full CDR3 protein is CSALTSGRPSYEQYF. The V gene is TRBV20-1, the J gene TRBJ2-7; 12 positions match TRBD2. The read is 3 residues too short to cover the CDR3 end, so that end is filled in from the germline J gene. The CDR3 consists of 15 residues. The V gene end was trimmed by 6 bases and the J gene end by 0 bases; junction bases not matched to a gene: 6. The germline gives CDR1 DFQATT, CDR2 SNEGSKA (reference sequence).

Of note for this clone: The read terminates 3 residues ahead of where the CDR3 ends, so the germline J gene completes it. The chain uses TRBV7-3 and TRBJ2-1, with 12 nucleotides matching TRBD1. Germline V CDR1 and CDR2: SGHTA, FQGTGA. The J segment lost 5 bases and the V segment lost 2 bases, leaving 7 bases of the junction unmatched. The CDR3 covers 17 residues. CDR3 DNA (partial): TGTGCCAGCAGCTTAGGGACAGGGGGCTTGGGCGACAATGAG. Translating it yields CASSLGTGGLGDNE. The entire CDR3 is CASSLGTGGLGDNEQFF.

As to this clone: The read comes to an end 3 residues before the CDR3 does, leaving the germline J gene to fill in the end. This chain joins TRBV7-6 and TRBJ2-7; unclear D gene. The V end lost 0 bases, the J end lost 4 bases, and 7 bases lay between the germline ends. The CDR3 is 13 amino acids. Per the germline V gene, CDR1 is SGHVS and CDR2 is FNYEAQ. CDR3 DNA, as far as it was read: TGTGCCAGCAGCTTAGCCAACGGTTACGAG. Translation gives CASSLANGYE. The CDR3 reads in full as CASSLANGYEQYF.

A word on this clone: The CDR3 end falls 3 residues outside the read, so it is completed with the germline J gene. The chain is built from TRBV10-3 and TRBJ2-6, with TRBD1 identical over 10 bases. Germline V CDR1 and CDR2: ENHRY, SYGVKD. The junction had 11 bases not matched to a gene; V was cut back by 3 bases and J by 0 bases. CDR3 size: 20 residues. CDR3 in amino acids: CAISEWDRGATSSGANVLTF. CDR3 bases read: TGTGCCATCAGTGAATGGGACAGGGGCGCAACCAGCTCTGGGGCCAACGTC.